The sequence of this T cell receptor (beta chain) was determined in a study of blood T cell repertoires in COVID-19. Study details: Acute and convalescent COVID-19 samples came from the United States, Italy and Spain.

Only in-frame clones appear in the TCRdb table, and some are missing; sequencing was by immunoSEQ multiplex PCR. The profile covers fewer than 350,000 clones, with around 86% appearing a single time and roughly 2.1% taken by the ten largest. The V end was cut by 6 bases, the J end by 1 base, with 10 bases between. Germline-derived CDR1 and CDR2 are SGHRS and YFSETQ. The CDR3 spans 14 residues. Sequencing used peripheral blood. This chain connects TRBV5-1 to TRBJ2-2; the D gene is possibly TRBD2 (5 bases). This clonotype originated in a woman in her twenties or thirties who had recovered from COVID-19. The CDR3 nucleotides read TGCGCCAGCAACGGACTCCTGAACACCGGGGAGCTGTTTTTT. It codes for CASNGLLNTGELFF.